This entry lists 27 T cell receptor beta chains sequenced from one sample in a study of shared clonotypes between healthy human individuals. Data came from immunoSEQ multiplex PCR; TCRdb stores just in-frame clones and leaves some out. Among a few million clones listed, more than 85% were seen once. The source material was naive CD4+ T cells from PBMCs. The subset here: CD45RA+ positively selected. These receptors came from a man aged 18-30 years in good health. Some clones in this sample may be carry-over from other donors' samples.

J is TRBJ2-5 and V is TRBV7-9, with 8 bases aligning to TRBD2. CDR3 size: 15 residues. Per germline, CDR1 SEHNR and CDR2 FQNEAQ (reference sequence). V gave up 3 bases and J gave up 2 bases; unmatched junction bases: 5. The CDR3 sequence: CASSFSGGPQETQYF. For the CDR3, the DNA is TGTGCCAGCAGCTTCTCGGGAGGGCCTCAAGAGACCCAGTACTTC.

This clone has only one observation. The chain couples TRBV4-3 to TRBJ1-4; unclear D gene. CDR1 and CDR2 from the germline V gene are LGHNA and YSLEER. With 0 bases removed from V and 3 bases from J, the gap between germline ends came to 14 bases. This CDR3 has 17 residues. CDR3 nucleotide sequence: TGCGCCAGCAGCCAAGATCTGTTGCCGGCGGCTAATGAAAAACTGTTTTTT. Translating gives CASSQDLLPAANEKLFF.

The chain uses TRBV7-7 and TRBJ2-3; 9 bases agree with TRBD2. CDR3 length: 18 residues. Per the germline V gene, CDR1 is SSHAT and CDR2 is FNYEAQ (reference sequence). J was trimmed by 1 base and V by 5 bases; bases with no gene match: 13. The CDR3 loop reads CASSRIAGAIGGTDTQYF. CDR3 coding DNA: TGTGCCAGCAGCCGAATAGCGGGAGCCATCGGTGGCACAGATACGCAGTATTTT.

This chain links TRBV9 with TRBJ2-5, with TRBD2 matching 13 bases. Per germline, CDR1 SGDLS and CDR2 YYNGEE. Trimming at V came to 3 bases and at J to 1 base, leaving 3 bases not matched to a gene. The CDR3 covers 16 residues. The CDR3 nucleotides read TGTGCCAGCAGCGAAGGGACTAGCGGGGCCCAAGAGACCCAGTACTTC. It codes for CASSEGTSGAQETQYF.

The chain employs TRBV5-6 and TRBJ2-1; D uncertain. This CDR3 is 15 amino acids long. Trimming pared 4 bases from V and 9 bases from J, leaving 20 bases between. Germline values: CDR1 SGHDT, CDR2 YYEEEE. In DNA form, the CDR3 reads TGTGCCAGCAGCCGTCCCCTAGTTGACTCGTCTGAGCAGTTCTTC. This gives the protein CASSRPLVDSSEQFF.

The chain combines TRBV28 with TRBJ2-3; 10 bases fit TRBD2. Germline trimming cut 6 bases from V and 2 bases from J; bases unmatched to any gene: 14. This CDR3 is 18 amino acids long. Germline-derived CDR1 and CDR2 are MDHEN and SYDVKM. The chain's CDR3 is CASRVRNLGLAATDTQYF. CDR3 in DNA: TGTGCCAGCAGGGTACGGAACCTAGGACTAGCGGCCACAGATACGCAGTATTTT.

This clone has only a few counts. The V and J genes are TRBV28 and TRBJ1-1; D call uncertain. Germline CDR1 is MDHEN and CDR2 is SYDVKM. The V and J ends lost 9 bases and 3 bases respectively, with 14 bases between them. The CDR3 sequence is 13 residues long. In DNA form, the CDR3 reads TGTGCCAGTGGACGGTTCTGGGACACTGAAGCTTTCTTT. Protein: CASGRFWDTEAFF. The entire variable domain, with the rest obtained from reference TRBV28 and TRBJ1-1, is as follows: DVKVTQSSRYLVKRTGEKVFLECVQDMDHENMFWYRQDPGLGLRLIYFSYDVKMKEKGDIPEGYSVSREKKERFSLILESASTNQTSMYLCASGRFWDTEAFFGQGTRLTVV.

The chain recombines TRBV9 with TRBJ2-5; TRBD1 aligns across 7 bases. TRBJ2-7 explains the end of the DNA better; the J call may be wrong. This CDR3 spans 16 amino acids. CDR1 is SGDLS, CDR2 YYNGEE, per germline. The CDR3 DNA sequence: TGTGCCAGCAGCGGAGAGGGGGCTAGCCCCTCCTACGAGCAGTACTTC. It yields the protein CASSGEGASPSYEQYF.

In its sample, this clone was seen once. J is TRBJ1-2 and V is TRBV5-1, with 8 bases identical to TRBD1. The CDR3 loop spans 14 amino acids. From germline, CDR1 is SGHRS and CDR2 YFSETQ. V shed 4 bases and J 6 bases; nucleotides not matched to a gene: 8. CDR3 loop: CASSMGGTGDGYTF. In DNA form, the CDR3 reads TGCGCCAGCAGCATGGGCGGGACAGGCGATGGCTACACCTTC.

The chain carries TRBV5-1 and TRBJ2-5; tentative D call: TRBD1 (6 bases). There are 15 residues in the CDR3. Trimming cost V 0 bases and J 4 bases, with 13 bases left between them. Germline V gives CDR1 SGHRS, CDR2 YFSETQ. The CDR3 is CASSLDLRGAETQYF. The CDR3, as DNA: TGCGCCAGCAGCTTGGATCTCAGGGGAGCAGAGACCCAGTACTTC.

The chain has TRBV11-2 and TRBJ2-1, with D hard to call. V was clipped by 5 bases and J by 7 bases, with 18 bases between them. The CDR3 length is 15 residues. Germline lookup yields CDR1 SGHAT and CDR2 FQNNGV. This CDR3 is CASSAGPLQLNEQFF. The DNA for the CDR3 is TGTGCCAGCAGCGCCGGCCCCTTACAGTTGAATGAGCAGTTCTTC. Supplemented by reference TRBV11-2 and TRBJ2-1, the full variable domain reads EAGVAQSPRYKIIEKRQSVAFWCNPISGHATLYWYQQILGQGPKLLIQFQNNGVVDDSQLPKDRFSAERLKGVDSTLKIQPAKLEDSAVYLCASSAGPLQLNEQFFGPGTRLTVL.

The chain links TRBV30 to TRBJ2-1; no reliable D call. Per the germline V gene, CDR1 is GTSNPN and CDR2 is SVGIG (reference sequence). Trimming stripped 1 base from V and 5 bases from J, with 21 bases between. This CDR3 is built from 17 residues. The CDR3 loop reads CAWSALIRTTPNNEQFF. As DNA, the CDR3 is TGTGCCTGGAGTGCTCTTATTCGTACGACTCCCAACAATGAGCAGTTCTTC.

This chain uses TRBV28 with TRBJ1-2, with 10 bases fitting TRBD1. The germline CDR1 and CDR2 sequences are MDHEN and SYDVKM. Trimming cost V 6 bases and J 8 bases; bases outside gene matches: 6. The CDR3 extends over 13 amino acids. The CDR3 loop is CASSWTGGGGYTF. The DNA of the CDR3 is TGTGCCAGCAGCTGGACAGGGGGTGGGGGCTACACCTTC.

This sequence joins TRBV10-1 and TRBJ2-7; TRBD2 matches at 8 bases. CDR1 is WNHNN, CDR2 SYGVQD, per germline (reference sequence). J gave up 0 bases and V 5 bases, and 6 bases lay outside the gene matches. This CDR3 has 15 amino acids. The CDR3 here is CASSPSGLSSYEQYF. CDR3 nucleotide sequence: TGCGCCAGCAGTCCTAGCGGGTTAAGCTCCTACGAGCAGTACTTC.

The chain links TRBV4-2 to TRBJ2-3, with D perhaps TRBD1 (5 bases). Deletions cut 4 bases from V and 0 bases from J, with 14 bases between. The CDR3 is 16 amino acids. The germline gives CDR1 LGHNA, CDR2 YNFKEQ. CDR3 region: CASSPHAGQSTDTQYF. In nucleotides, the CDR3 is TGTGCCAGCAGCCCCCATGCCGGACAAAGCACAGATACGCAGTATTTT.

In its sample, this clone was seen a few times. The chain joins TRBV28 to TRBJ1-2, with D possibly matching TRBD1 (5 bases). V lost 7 bases and J lost 5, with 20 bases in between. This CDR3 is 15 amino acids long. CDR1 is MDHEN and CDR2 is SYDVKM in the germline V gene. CDR3 sequence (DNA): TGTGCCAGCACCGTAACCGCCTTGGGGGAATATGGCTACACCTTC. Translated, it gives CASTVTALGEYGYTF.

The CDR3 region is CASGPGRVAGELFF. For the CDR3, the DNA is TGTGCCAGCGGACCAGGGCGGGTAGCCGGGGAGCTGTTTTTT. The chain carries TRBV7-3 and TRBJ2-2, with D perhaps matching TRBD1 or TRBD2 (5 bases each). The CDR3 sequence is 14 residues long. The germline CDR1 and CDR2 sequences are SGHTA and FQGTGA. V was clipped by 8 bases and J by 6 bases, with 16 bases between them.

This chain uses TRBV19 with TRBJ2-1; tentative D call: TRBD1 (6 bases). The V gene's germline CDR1 is LNHDA and CDR2 SQIVND (reference sequence). V was pared by 6 bases and J by 9 bases, with 15 bases between. CDR3 size: 13 residues. Here the CDR3 reads CASSVGQSSEQFF. The CDR3 DNA follows: TGTGCCAGTAGCGTTGGACAGTCCAGTGAGCAGTTCTTC. The variable domain in full, with the rest retrieved from reference TRBV19 and TRBJ2-1, is DGGITQSPKYLFRKEGQNVTLSCEQNLNHDAMYWYRQDPGQGLRLIYYSQIVNDFQKGDIAEGYSVSREKKESFPLTVTSAQKNPTAFYLCASSVGQSSEQFFGPGTRLTVL.

V and J are TRBV5-6 and TRBJ1-2; D unresolved. This CDR3 comprises 14 residues. V was pared by 7 bases and J by 9 bases, with 22 bases between. Germline-derived CDR1 and CDR2 are SGHDT and YYEEEE. CDR3: CASCLSPGRISYTF. DNA for the CDR3: TGTGCCAGCTGCCTTTCCCCGGGTCGGATAAGCTACACCTTC.

This sequence joins TRBV5-1 and TRBJ1-6; 7 bases line up with TRBD1. The CDR3 extends over 15 amino acids. The V gene's germline CDR1 is SGHRS and CDR2 YFSETQ. With 0 bases clipped from V and 8 bases from J, the junction kept 5 bases outside the gene matches. CDR3 loop: CASSLGGQADSPLHF. The CDR3 bases are TGCGCCAGCAGCTTGGGCGGACAGGCTGATTCACCCCTCCACTTT.

The chain has TRBV5-1 and TRBJ2-5, with D perhaps given as TRBD1 or TRBD2 (7 bases each). The V end was cut by 4 bases, the J end by 5 bases, with 18 bases between. CDR1 is SGHRS, CDR2 YFSETQ, per germline. The CDR3 has 15 residues. The CDR3 sequence is CASSQERQGGETQYF. The CDR3 DNA is TGCGCCAGCAGCCAGGAAAGACAGGGAGGGGAGACCCAGTACTTC.

The rearrangement uses TRBV9 and TRBJ2-2; D may correspond to TRBD1 or TRBD2 (5 bases each). The germline gives CDR1 SGDLS, CDR2 YYNGEE. The CDR3 runs to 15 residues. Trimming shortened V by 1 base and J by 2 bases, and 9 bases separated the two germline ends. CDR3 sequence (DNA): TGTGCCAGCAGCGTACCGGGACCCAACACCGGGGAGCTGTTTTTT. Amino acids: CASSVPGPNTGELFF.

The rearrangement joins TRBV6-1 to TRBJ1-5, with D unresolved. The ends were cut back, 2 bases at V and 2 bases at J, with 13 bases in the middle. CDR3 length equals 16 residues. Germline assignment: CDR1 MNHNS and CDR2 SASEGT. The CDR3 spells CASSESGWGGNQPQHF. In nucleotides, the CDR3 is TGTGCCAGCAGTGAAAGTGGTTGGGGAGGCAATCAGCCCCAGCATTTT.

This chain connects TRBV6-5 to TRBJ2-7; TRBD2 might be the D (5 bases). With 5 bases removed from V and 0 bases from J, the gap between germline ends came to 8 bases. There are 13 residues in the CDR3. The germline CDR1 and CDR2 sequences are MNHEY and SVGAGI. The CDR3 is CASSRTDSYEQYF. The DNA of the CDR3 is TGTGCCAGCAGTCGGACTGACTCCTACGAGCAGTACTTC.

Of note for this clone: The sample contains more than one DNA sequence encoding this CDR3. V gene TRBV27 combines with J gene TRBJ2-1; D gene ambiguous. The CDR3 has 13 amino acids. V lost 6 bases to trimming and J lost 0 bases, with 6 bases between them. CDR1 MNHEY and CDR2 SMNVEV come from the germline V gene (reference sequence). CDR3 loop: CASRRSSYNEQFF. DNA of the CDR3: TGTGCCAGCAGAAGGAGCTCCTACAATGAGCAGTTCTTC.

The J gene is TRBJ2-7, the V gene TRBV9; the match to TRBD1 covers 9 bases. Germline V gene sequence: CDR1 SGDLS, CDR2 YYNGEE. The length of the CDR3 is 14 residues. Unmatched junction bases numbered 6, after V lost 3 bases and J lost 5 bases. The CDR3 is CASSDGQGHHEQYF. In DNA, the CDR3 is TGTGCCAGCAGCGACGGACAGGGGCATCACGAGCAGTACTTC.

The chain couples TRBV27 to TRBJ2-7, with D uncertain. Germline assignment: CDR1 MNHEY and CDR2 SMNVEV (reference sequence). Trimming shortened V by 1 base and J by 2 bases, and 21 bases separated the two germline ends. This CDR3 is 18 amino acids long. CDR3 nucleotide sequence: TGTGCCAGCAGTTTATGGCGTCCTAGGGATAGGACGCCCTACGAGCAGTACTTC. Its protein is CASSLWRPRDRTPYEQYF.